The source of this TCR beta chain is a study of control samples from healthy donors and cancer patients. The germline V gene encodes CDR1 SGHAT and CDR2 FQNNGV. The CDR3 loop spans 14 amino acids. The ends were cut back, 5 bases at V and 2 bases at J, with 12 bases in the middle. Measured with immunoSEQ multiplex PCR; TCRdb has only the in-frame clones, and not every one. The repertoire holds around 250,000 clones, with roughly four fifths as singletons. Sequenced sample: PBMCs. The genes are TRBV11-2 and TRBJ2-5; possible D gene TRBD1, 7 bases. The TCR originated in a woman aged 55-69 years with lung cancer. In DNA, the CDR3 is TGTGCCAGCAGCCGCGGGACAGTTCAAGAGACCCAGTACTTC. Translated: CASSRGTVQETQYF.